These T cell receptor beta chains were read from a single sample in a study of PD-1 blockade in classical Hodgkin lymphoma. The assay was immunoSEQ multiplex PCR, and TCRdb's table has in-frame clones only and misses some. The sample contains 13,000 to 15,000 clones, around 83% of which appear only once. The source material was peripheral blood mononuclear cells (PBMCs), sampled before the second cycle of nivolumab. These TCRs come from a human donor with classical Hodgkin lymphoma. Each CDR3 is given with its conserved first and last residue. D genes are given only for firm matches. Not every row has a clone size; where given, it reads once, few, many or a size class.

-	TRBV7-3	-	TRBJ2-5	TGTGCCAGCAGCTTAGACCGCGGGGTTGGGGAGACCCAGTACTTC	CASSLDRGVGETQYF
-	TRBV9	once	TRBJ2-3	TGTGCCAGCAGCGCCCGTTCTACCTCCACAGATACGCAGTATTTT	CASSARSTSTDTQYF
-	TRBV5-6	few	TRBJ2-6	TGTGCCAGCCGGATCGCTGGGGCCAACGTCCTGACTTTC	CASRIAGANVLTF
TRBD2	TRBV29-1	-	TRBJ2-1	TGCAGCGTTGGGGGACTAGCGGGTTTTATACACAATGAGCAGTTCTTC	CSVGGLAGFIHNEQFF
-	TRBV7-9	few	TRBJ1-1	TGTGCCAGCAGCCTAGGGATGAACACTGAAGCTTTCTTT	CASSLGMNTEAFF
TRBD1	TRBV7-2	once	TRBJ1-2	TGTGCCAGCAGCGGGGACAGGGAGATCTACACCTTC	CASSGDREIYTF
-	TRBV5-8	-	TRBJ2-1	TGTGCCAGCAGCTTCCCGGCAGGGCAGCATGAGCAGTTCTTC	CASSFPAGQHEQFF
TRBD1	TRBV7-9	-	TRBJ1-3	TGTGCCAGCAGCCTAGGGACAGGGCACGGAAACACCATATATTTT	CASSLGTGHGNTIYF
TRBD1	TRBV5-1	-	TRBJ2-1	TGCGCCAGCAGGACAGGGGTAGACAATGAGCAGTTCTTC	CASRTGVDNEQFF
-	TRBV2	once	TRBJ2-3	TGTGCCAGCAGTGGACAGGCTAGCACAGATACGCAGTATTTT	CASSGQASTDTQYF
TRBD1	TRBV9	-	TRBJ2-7	TGTGCCAGCAGCGCCGGGGGGACAGGGGCAGAGGAGCAGTACTTC	CASSAGGTGAEEQYF
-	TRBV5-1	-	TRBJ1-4	TGCGCCAGCAGCTTGGGGTGGGTAACGTCAACAACTAATGAAAAACTGTTTTTT	CASSLGWVTSTTNEKLFF
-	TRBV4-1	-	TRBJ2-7	TGCGCCAGCAGCCAAGAGCCCGAAATCTACGAGCAGTACTTC	CASSQEPEIYEQYF
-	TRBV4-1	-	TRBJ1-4	TGCGCCAGCAGCCAACCCCGGTCAGTCAGAAAACTGTTTTTT	CASSQPRSVRKLFF
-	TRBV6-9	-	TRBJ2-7	TGTGCCAGCAGTTGTGGGGGGCCCCACGAGCAGTACTTC	CASSCGGPHEQYF
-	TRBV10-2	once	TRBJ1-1	TGCGCCAGCAGGGCCGCCGGGGAGGGGGAAGCTTTCTTT	CASRAAGEGEAFF
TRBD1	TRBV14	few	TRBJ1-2	TGTGCCAGCAGCCATAGGACAGGGCTTTCCTATGGCTACACCTTC	CASSHRTGLSYGYTF
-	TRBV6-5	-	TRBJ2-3	TGTGCCAGCAATAAACAGGGAAAAGGGACGCAGTATTTT	CASNKQGKGTQYF
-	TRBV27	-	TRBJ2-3	TGTGCCAGCAGTTTTGTCCACACAGATACGCAGTATTTT	CASSFVHTDTQYF
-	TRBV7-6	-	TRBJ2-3	TGTGCCAGCAGCTCTCGGGAAAGGACCCGGGGCACAGATACGCAGTATTTT	CASSSRERTRGTDTQYF
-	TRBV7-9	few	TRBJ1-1	TGTGCCAGCACTAATGAGGGCTGGATAACTGAAGCTTTCTTT	CASTNEGWITEAFF
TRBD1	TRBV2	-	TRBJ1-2	TGTGCCAGCAAATTACGGACAGGGGGACGTGGCTACACCTTC	CASKLRTGGRGYTF
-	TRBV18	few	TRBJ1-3	TGTGCCAGCTCCCCCGACGGGACTGGAAACACCATATATTTT	CASSPDGTGNTIYF
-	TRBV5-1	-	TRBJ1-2	TGCGCCAGCAGCTCTCAGGGGAGGGATGGCTACACCTTC	CASSSQGRDGYTF
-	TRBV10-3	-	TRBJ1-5	TGTGCCATCAAACCTAATAGCAATCAGCCCCAGCATTTT	CAIKPNSNQPQHF
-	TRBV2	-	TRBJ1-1	TGTGCCAGCAGCCACTATATGAACACTGAAGCTTTCTTT	CASSHYMNTEAFF
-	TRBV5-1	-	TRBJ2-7	TGCGCCAGCAGCTTGGACACGGGGTCCCTATCTTCGAAGGAGTACTTC	CASSLDTGSLSSKEYF
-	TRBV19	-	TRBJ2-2	TGTGCCAGTAGTAGGGGGGCCAGGGATGGCACCGGGGAGCTGTTTTTT	CASSRGARDGTGELFF
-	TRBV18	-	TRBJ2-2	TGTGCCAGCTCACCACCGGTCACCGGGGAGCTGTTTTTT	CASSPPVTGELFF
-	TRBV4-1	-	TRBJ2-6	TGCGCCAGCAGCCGGGACGGATCTGGGGCCAACGTCCTGACTTTC	CASSRDGSGANVLTF
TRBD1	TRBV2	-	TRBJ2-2	TGTGCCAGCAGACAGGGGACCGGGGAGCTGTTTTTT	CASRQGTGELFF
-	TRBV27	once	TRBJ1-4	TGTGCCAGCAGTTTAGTCGGGCAGTTCGAAAAACTGTTTTTT	CASSLVGQFEKLFF
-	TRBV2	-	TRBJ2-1	TGTGCCAGCAGTGAGGGACATTACTCCTACAATGAGCAGTTCTTC	CASSEGHYSYNEQFF
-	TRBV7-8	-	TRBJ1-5	TGTGCCAGCAGCTTAACGGGGGAATATCAGCCCCAGCATTTT	CASSLTGEYQPQHF
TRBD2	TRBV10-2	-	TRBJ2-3	TGCGCCAGCAGTGTCCCGAAAAGACTAGCGGGCACAGATACGCAGTATTTT	CASSVPKRLAGTDTQYF
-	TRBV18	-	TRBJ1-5	TGTGCCAGCTCAACCACAGCGGCTAGGGGCAATCAGCCCCAGCATTTT	CASSTTAARGNQPQHF
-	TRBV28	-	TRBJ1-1	TGTGCCAGCAGCGACCCAGTGAACACTGAAGCTTTCTTT	CASSDPVNTEAFF
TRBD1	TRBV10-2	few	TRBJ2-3	TGCGCCAGCACCAACCGGGACAGGGGGCCCGATACGCAGTATTTT	CASTNRDRGPDTQYF
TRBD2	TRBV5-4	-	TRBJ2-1	TGTGCCAGCAGCTTTATAGCGGGGGAGTACAATGAGCAGTTCTTC	CASSFIAGEYNEQFF
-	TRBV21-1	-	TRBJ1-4	TGTGCCAGCAGCAAAAAGAGGGGTCGATCCAGGGAAGATGAAAAACTGTTTTTT	CASSKKRGRSREDEKLFF
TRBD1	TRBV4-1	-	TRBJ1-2	TGCGCCAGCAGCCACCTTACAGGGGGTGATGGCTACACCTTC	CASSHLTGGDGYTF
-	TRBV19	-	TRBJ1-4	TGTGCCAGTAGTCCCCAGGCCATTAATGAAAAACTGTTTTTT	CASSPQAINEKLFF
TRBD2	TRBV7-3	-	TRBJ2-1	TGTGCCAGCAGCCAGAATAGCGGGGTTAACAATGAGCAGTTCTTC	CASSQNSGVNNEQFF